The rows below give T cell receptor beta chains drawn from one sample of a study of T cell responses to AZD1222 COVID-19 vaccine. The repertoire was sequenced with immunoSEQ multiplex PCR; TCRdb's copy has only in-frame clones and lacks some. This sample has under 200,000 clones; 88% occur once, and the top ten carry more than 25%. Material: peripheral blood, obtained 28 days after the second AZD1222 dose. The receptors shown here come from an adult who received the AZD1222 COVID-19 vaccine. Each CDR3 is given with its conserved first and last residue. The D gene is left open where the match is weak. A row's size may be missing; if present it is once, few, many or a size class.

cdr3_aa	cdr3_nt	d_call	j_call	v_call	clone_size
CASRGTQETQYF	TGTGCCAGCAGGGGGACCCAAGAGACCCAGTACTTC	.	TRBJ2-5	TRBV27	once
CASSRGSSGNQPQHF	TGTGCCAGCAGTCGGGGAAGTTCGGGCAATCAGCCCCAGCATTTT	.	TRBJ1-5	TRBV28	.
CASSHRTTKSYEQYF	TGCGCCAGCAGCCACAGGACCACTAAGAGCTACGAGCAGTACTTC	.	TRBJ2-7	TRBV5-1	.
CASSFPEGGELFF	TGTGCCAGCAGCTTCCCCGAGGGCGGGGAGCTGTTTTTT	.	TRBJ2-2	TRBV5-4	.
CASGTLAGGVNEQFF	TGTGCCAGCGGAACACTAGCGGGAGGGGTGAATGAGCAGTTCTTC	TRBD2	TRBJ2-1	TRBV27	.
CASSPREMEEKLFF	TGTGCCAGCAGTCCGCGGGAGATGGAGGAAAAACTGTTTTTT	.	TRBJ1-4	TRBV28	once
CASGRTEGGPPHEQYF	TGTGCCAGCGGCCGTACTGAGGGCGGACCTCCCCACGAGCAGTACTTC	.	TRBJ2-7	TRBV28	few
CASSSGQGATEAFF	TGTGCCAGCAGCTCCGGACAGGGGGCGACTGAAGCTTTCTTT	TRBD1	TRBJ1-1	TRBV7-9	.
CASSQGTGEQYF	TGTGCCAGCAGCCAAGGAACCGGCGAGCAGTACTTC	.	TRBJ2-7	TRBV4-2	.
CARSRDLDRYEQYF	TGTGCCAGATCCCGGGACTTGGACCGCTACGAGCAGTACTTC	.	TRBJ2-7	TRBV2	.
CASSWAGLAVAKNIQYF	TGTGCCAGCAGCTGGGCGGGACTAGCGGTAGCCAAAAACATTCAGTACTTC	TRBD2	TRBJ2-4	TRBV11-2	.
CASRANEQFF	TGTGCCAGCAGGGCGAACGAGCAGTTCTTC	.	TRBJ2-1	TRBV25-1	.
CASRSGQGRNEQYF	TGTGCCAGCCGCTCGGGACAGGGTAGGAACGAGCAGTACTTC	TRBD1	TRBJ2-7	TRBV7-9	.
CASSPGTSGSYFVQFF	TGTGCCAGCAGCCCGGGGACTAGCGGGAGTTATTTTGTGCAGTTCTTC	TRBD2	TRBJ2-1	TRBV3-1/TRBV3-2	.
CASSQGGRNTEAFF	TGTGCCAGCAGCCAAGGGGGACGTAACACTGAAGCTTTCTTT	.	TRBJ1-1	TRBV3-1/TRBV3-2	.
CASSHLRTGDEQYF	TGTGCCAGCAGCCACTTGAGGACAGGGGACGAGCAGTACTTC	TRBD1	TRBJ2-7	TRBV3-1/TRBV3-2	.
CASSPRPTGGPGSYNEQFF	TGTGCCAGCAGCCCTAGGCCAACGGGAGGGCCCGGCTCCTACAATGAGCAGTTCTTC	TRBD2	TRBJ2-1	TRBV11-3	.
CASSLVPNYEQYF	TGCGCCAGCAGCTTGGTGCCCAACTACGAGCAGTACTTC	.	TRBJ2-7	TRBV5-1	.
CASSVGGISTDTQYF	TGTGCCAGCAGCGTAGGCGGGATTAGCACAGATACGCAGTATTTT	.	TRBJ2-3	TRBV9	once
CASSTGEDYGYTF	TGTGCCAGTAGTACTGGGGAGGACTATGGCTACACCTTC	.	TRBJ1-2	TRBV19	.
CASSLERPSASGANVLTF	TGTGCCAGCAGTTTAGAACGGCCTAGCGCGTCTGGGGCCAACGTCCTGACTTTC	.	TRBJ2-6	TRBV27	.
CASRDFYEQYF	TGTGCCAGCAGAGATTTCTACGAGCAGTACTTC	.	TRBJ2-7	TRBV6-5	few
CASSSDLNRRWNF	TGTGCCAGCAGCTCCGATTTGAACAGGAGGTGGAATTTT	.	TRBJ2-3	TRBV7-9	.
CASSQELGPGGIYEQFF	TGCGCCAGCAGCCAAGAGTTAGGGCCGGGAGGAATCTATGAGCAGTTCTTC	TRBD2	TRBJ2-1	TRBV4-3	.
CASSLVRDRGKETQYF	TGTGCCAGCAGCTTAGTCCGGGACAGGGGAAAAGAGACCCAGTACTTC	TRBD1	TRBJ2-5	TRBV5-4	.
CASASRGYEQYF	TGTGCTAGTGCCTCAAGGGGCTACGAGCAGTACTTC	.	TRBJ2-7	TRBV12-5	.
CASSLALGYGGDEQFF	TGTGCCAGCAGCTTAGCGCTGGGCTACGGGGGGGATGAGCAGTTCTTC	TRBD2	TRBJ2-1	TRBV7-2	once
CASSLGGAFSSYNEQFF	TGTGCCAGTAGTCTGGGGGGGGCGTTTAGCTCCTACAATGAGCAGTTCTTC	.	TRBJ2-1	TRBV19	.
CASGTNMGGTGELFF	TGTGCTAGTGGGACAAATATGGGCGGAACCGGGGAGCTGTTTTTT	.	TRBJ2-2	TRBV12-5	.
CASSPEDIGPNQPQHF	TGTGCCAGTAGCCCCGAGGACATCGGCCCCAATCAGCCCCAGCATTTT	.	TRBJ1-5	TRBV19	once
CASSGLAEETQYF	TGTGCCAGCAGCGGATTAGCGGAAGAGACCCAGTACTTC	.	TRBJ2-5	TRBV5-4	.
CASSSSGTGSEQYF	TGTGCCAGCAGCTCCTCCGGGACAGGGAGCGAGCAGTACTTC	TRBD1	TRBJ2-7	TRBV11-3	.
CASSQETSDHEQYF	TGCGCCAGCAGCCAGGAGACTAGCGATCACGAGCAGTACTTC	TRBD2	TRBJ2-7	TRBV4-1	.
CASSLGQGPWETQYF	TGTGCCAGCAGCTTGGGACAGGGCCCCTGGGAGACCCAGTACTTC	TRBD1	TRBJ2-5	TRBV7-2	.
CATSDWTNTDTQYF	TGTGCCACCAGTGACTGGACTAATACAGATACGCAGTATTTT	.	TRBJ2-3	TRBV24-1	.
CASSVGAGGPDTQYF	TGTGCCAGCAGTGTTGGGGCAGGGGGACCAGATACGCAGTATTTT	TRBD1	TRBJ2-3	TRBV2	.
CASQGAREQYF	TGTGCCAGTCAGGGGGCAAGGGAGCAGTACTTC	TRBD1	TRBJ2-7	TRBV19	.
CASSPPGLAGGVTGELFF	TGTGCCAGCTCACCACCCGGACTAGCGGGAGGGGTGACCGGGGAGCTGTTTTTT	TRBD2	TRBJ2-2	TRBV18	once
CASSEDRGYEQYF	TGTGCCAGCAGCGAGGACAGGGGTTACGAGCAGTACTTC	TRBD1	TRBJ2-7	TRBV7-9	.
CASGREGFLEQFF	TGTGCCAGCGGGAGGGAGGGCTTTCTTGAGCAGTTCTTC	TRBD2	TRBJ2-1	TRBV7-3	.
CASSPPWGTGTYEQYF	TGTGCCAGCTCACCACCGTGGGGGACAGGGACCTACGAGCAGTACTTC	TRBD1	TRBJ2-7	TRBV18	.
CASSLERVRGNTIYF	TGTGCCAGCAGCTTGGAGAGGGTGCGGGGAAACACCATATATTTT	.	TRBJ1-3	TRBV5-8	.
CATSDLRGLAPGELFF	TGTGCCACCAGTGATTTGCGTGGACTAGCTCCCGGGGAGCTGTTTTTT	TRBD2	TRBJ2-2	TRBV24-1	.
CASSVDGDTQYF	TGCGCCAGCAGCGTGGACGGTGATACGCAGTATTTT	.	TRBJ2-3	TRBV5-1	.
CASSRQGLEDGYTF	TGTGCCAGCAGTAGACAGGGTCTGGAAGATGGCTACACCTTC	TRBD1	TRBJ1-2	TRBV6-5	.
CASTVPPGELFF	TGTGCCAGCACCGTCCCCCCCGGGGAGCTGTTTTTT	.	TRBJ2-2	TRBV28	.
CSVALAGYEQYF	TGCAGCGTTGCGCTAGCGGGATACGAGCAGTACTTC	TRBD2	TRBJ2-7	TRBV29-1	.
CASSEVVDRVISNQPQHF	TGTGCCAGCAGTGAAGTGGTGGACAGAGTTATTAGCAATCAGCCCCAGCATTTT	.	TRBJ1-5	TRBV2	once
CASSLVGVASYNEQFF	TGCGCCAGCAGCTTGGTAGGAGTGGCCTCCTACAATGAGCAGTTCTTC	.	TRBJ2-1	TRBV5-1	.
CAWSVRVAGREQYF	TGTGCCTGGAGTGTACGGGTAGCGGGAAGGGAGCAGTACTTC	TRBD2	TRBJ2-7	TRBV30	.
CASSLRTSGMFLYEQYF	TGTGCCAGCAGCTTAAGGACTAGCGGGATGTTTTTGTACGAGCAGTACTTC	TRBD2	TRBJ2-7	TRBV7-2	few
CASSILGAVNTEAFF	TGTGCCAGTAGTATTCTGGGGGCGGTGAACACTGAAGCTTTCTTT	.	TRBJ1-1	TRBV19	.
CASSPTSAGANVLTF	TGTGCCAGCTCACCGACCAGCGCTGGGGCCAACGTCCTGACTTTC	.	TRBJ2-6	TRBV18	.
CASSLAGTGSYGYTF	TGTGCCAGCAGTTTGGCCGGGACAGGGTCCTATGGCTACACCTTC	TRBD1	TRBJ1-2	TRBV28	.
CATRGATGGQETQYF	TGTGCCACCCGCGGGGCGACAGGGGGCCAAGAGACCCAGTACTTC	TRBD1	TRBJ2-5	TRBV10-3	.
CASSQPWRVDEQFF	TGCGCCAGCAGCCAACCTTGGAGGGTCGATGAGCAGTTCTTC	.	TRBJ2-1	TRBV4-1	.
CASRRSSGRPSYNEQFF	TGTGCCAGCAGACGGAGCAGCGGGAGGCCCTCCTACAATGAGCAGTTCTTC	TRBD2	TRBJ2-1	TRBV5-4	.
CASTPLQGGPYNEQFF	TGTGCCAGCACCCCGCTACAGGGGGGGCCCTACAATGAGCAGTTCTTC	.	TRBJ2-1	TRBV14	.
CASSPLAYEQYF	TGTGCCAGCAGCCCCCTGGCGTACGAGCAGTACTTC	.	TRBJ2-7	TRBV6-2/TRBV6-3	.